The sequence of this T cell receptor (beta chain) was determined in a study of type 1 and type 2 diabetes patients. Overall study context: Across the study, about 20 million paired-end reads were produced. Study-wide points: With limited T2D and control samples, some T1D-only expanded clones may not be T1D-specific.

This clonotype was counted at least ten times. Its antigen is not known. Trimming cost V 3 bases and J 8 bases, with 16 bases left between them. Germline loops: CDR1 LNHDA, CDR2 SQIVND (reference sequence). This CDR3 region has 15 residues. Genomic DNA was the PCR template. Amplification of the beta chain CDR3 used 30 forward and 13 reverse multiplex primers. TCRdb recomputed calls from the multiplex PCR reads with MiXCR, one row per CDR3 protein. The sample lists about 270,000 distinct CDR3 sequences; roughly 44% were seen once. This chain links TRBV19 with TRBJ1-4; TRBD1 is a possible D gene (6 bases). Sample: peripheral blood mononuclear cells (PBMCs). This TCR derives from a man between 18 and 35 years old with type 2 diabetes. CDR3 residues: CASSIFRGEGEKLFF. The CDR3, as DNA: TGTGCCAGTAGTATCTTCAGGGGCGAGGGGGAAAAACTGTTTTTT.